This T cell receptor beta chain was identified in a study of T cells in Graves' hyperthyroidism and ophthalmopathy. Study-level background: Once the initial diagnosis was made, peripheral blood was obtained before any treatment.

Study results and caveats: Blood samples included most of the expanded thyroid clonotypes exceeding 0.001.

The CDR3 has 10 amino acids. The V end lost 10 bases, the J end lost 6 bases, and 9 bases lay between the germline ends. CDR1 is LNHDA, CDR2 SQIVND, per germline (reference sequence). For Graves' hyperthyroidism to be stable, ophthalmopathy could not progress within 18 months. Using RNA transcripts as the source, TCR beta CDR3 regions were amplified. HTBI primers were used for first-round RT-PCR of the TCR CDR3. TCRdb used MiXCR to reprocess the multiplex PCR reads, holding one entry per CDR3 protein. The sample holds approximately 640,000 distinct CDR3 sequences, around 15% seen once. There are a few counts of this clonotype. No antigen is known for it.

The source material was blood. The chain employs TRBV19 and TRBJ1-1; D gene ambiguous. The source of this sequence is a young woman with Graves' hyperthyroidism. CDR3 amino acids: CATTGPEAFF. CDR3 nucleotide sequence: TGTGCCACTACGGGCCCTGAAGCTTTCTTT. Drawing the rest from reference TRBV19 and TRBJ1-1, the complete variable domain is DGGITQSPKYLFRKEGQNVTLSCEQNLNHDAMYWYRQDPGQGLRLIYYSQIVNDFQKGDIAEGYSVSREKKESFPLTVTSAQKNPTAFYLCATTGPEAFFGQGTRLTVV.